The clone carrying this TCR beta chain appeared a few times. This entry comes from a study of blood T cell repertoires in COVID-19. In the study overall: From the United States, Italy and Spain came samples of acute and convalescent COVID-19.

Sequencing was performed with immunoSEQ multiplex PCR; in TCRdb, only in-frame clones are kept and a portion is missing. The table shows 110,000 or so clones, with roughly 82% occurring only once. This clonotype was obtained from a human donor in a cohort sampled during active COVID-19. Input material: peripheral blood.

The CDR3 loop reads CASSGVSGTGGSPLHF. In DNA, the CDR3 is TGTGCCAGCAGTGGGGTTTCCGGGACAGGGGGTTCACCCCTCCACTTT. This chain connects TRBV2 to TRBJ1-6; 11 positions agree with TRBD1. The ends lost 4 bases at V and 9 bases at J; junction bases unmatched: 8. This CDR3 is 16 amino acids long. The germline CDR1 and CDR2 sequences are SNHLY and FYNNEI.